This record concerns one T cell receptor beta chain sequence. The V gene's germline CDR1 is ENHRY and CDR2 SYGVKD. The trim removed 10 bases at V and 6 bases at J, leaving 8 bases unmatched. CDR3 size: 14 residues. The sample comes from a study of blood T cell repertoires in COVID-19. Sequencing used immunoSEQ multiplex PCR; TCRdb keeps in-frame clones, though not all of them. The table lists about 170,000 clones, approximately 86% of them singletons. Input material: peripheral blood. This receptor was taken from an elderly woman in a cohort sampled during active or convalescent COVID-19. The chain employs TRBV10-3 and TRBJ2-3; TRBD2 matches 12 bases. For the CDR3, the DNA is TGTGCCACCCTAGCGGGAGGGCTGTGGGATACGCAGTATTTT. Translation: CATLAGGLWDTQYF.